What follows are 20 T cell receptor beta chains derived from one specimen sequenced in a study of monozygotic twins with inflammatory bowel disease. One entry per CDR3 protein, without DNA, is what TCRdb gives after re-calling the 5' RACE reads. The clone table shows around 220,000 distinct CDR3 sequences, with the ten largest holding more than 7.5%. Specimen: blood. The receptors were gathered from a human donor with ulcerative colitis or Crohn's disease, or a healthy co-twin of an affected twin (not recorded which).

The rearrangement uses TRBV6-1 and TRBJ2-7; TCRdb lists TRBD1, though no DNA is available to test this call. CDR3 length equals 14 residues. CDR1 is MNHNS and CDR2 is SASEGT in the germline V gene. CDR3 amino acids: CASSEDSFRYEQYF.

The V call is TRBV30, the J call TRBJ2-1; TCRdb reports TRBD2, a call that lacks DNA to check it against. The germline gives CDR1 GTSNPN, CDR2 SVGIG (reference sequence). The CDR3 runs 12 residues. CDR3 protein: CAPGLDYNEQFF.

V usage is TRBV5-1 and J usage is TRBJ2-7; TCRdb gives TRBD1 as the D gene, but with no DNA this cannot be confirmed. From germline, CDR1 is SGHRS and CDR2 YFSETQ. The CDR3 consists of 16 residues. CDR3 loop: CASSLDGHPARAEQYF.

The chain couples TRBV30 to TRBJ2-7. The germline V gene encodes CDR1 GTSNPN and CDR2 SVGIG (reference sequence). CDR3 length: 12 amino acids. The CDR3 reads CAWREDTHEQYF.

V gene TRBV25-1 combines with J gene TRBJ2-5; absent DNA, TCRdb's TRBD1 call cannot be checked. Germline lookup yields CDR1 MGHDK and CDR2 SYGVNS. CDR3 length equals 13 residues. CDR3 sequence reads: CASSTDWGETQYF. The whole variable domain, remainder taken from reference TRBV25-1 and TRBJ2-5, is EADIYQTPRYLVIGTGKKITLECSQTMGHDKMYWYQQDPGMELHLIHYSYGVNSTEKGDLSSESTVSRIRTEHFPLTLESARPSHTSQYLCASSTDWGETQYFGPGTRLLVL.

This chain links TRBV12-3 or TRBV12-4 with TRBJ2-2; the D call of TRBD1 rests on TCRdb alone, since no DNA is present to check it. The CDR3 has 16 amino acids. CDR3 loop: CATPSGRGGVTGELFF.

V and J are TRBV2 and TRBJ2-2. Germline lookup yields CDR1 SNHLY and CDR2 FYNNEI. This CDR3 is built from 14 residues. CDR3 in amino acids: CASKEGGWDGELFF.

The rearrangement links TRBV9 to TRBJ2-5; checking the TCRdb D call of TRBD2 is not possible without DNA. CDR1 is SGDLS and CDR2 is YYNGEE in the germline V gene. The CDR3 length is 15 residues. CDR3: CASSVALAGSETQYF.

CDR3 in amino acids: CSAALSSVNTEAFF. This chain joins TRBV29-1 and TRBJ1-1. Germline V gene data show CDR1 as SQVTM and CDR2 as ANQGSEA. The CDR3 sequence is 14 residues long.

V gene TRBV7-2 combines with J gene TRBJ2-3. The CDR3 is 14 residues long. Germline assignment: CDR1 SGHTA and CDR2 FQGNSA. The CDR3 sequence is CASSFLANTDTQYF.

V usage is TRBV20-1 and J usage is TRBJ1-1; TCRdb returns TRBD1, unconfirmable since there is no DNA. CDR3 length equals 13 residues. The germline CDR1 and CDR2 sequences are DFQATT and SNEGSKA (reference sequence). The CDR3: CSASLTGNTEAFF.

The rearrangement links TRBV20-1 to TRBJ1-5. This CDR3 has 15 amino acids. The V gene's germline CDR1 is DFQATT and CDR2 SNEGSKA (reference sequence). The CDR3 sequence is CSARDNTDSNQPQHF.

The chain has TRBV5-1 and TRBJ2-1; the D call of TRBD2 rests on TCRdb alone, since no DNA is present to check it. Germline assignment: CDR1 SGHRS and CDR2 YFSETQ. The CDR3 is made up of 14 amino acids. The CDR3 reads CASSAGTRVNEQFF.

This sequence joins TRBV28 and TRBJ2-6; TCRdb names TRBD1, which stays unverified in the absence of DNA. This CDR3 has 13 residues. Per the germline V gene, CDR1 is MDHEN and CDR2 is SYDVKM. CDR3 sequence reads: CASTPDRANVLTF.

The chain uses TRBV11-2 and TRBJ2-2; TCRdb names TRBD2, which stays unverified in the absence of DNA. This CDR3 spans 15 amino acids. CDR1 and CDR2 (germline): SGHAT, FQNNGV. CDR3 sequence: CASQGLAGVSWELFF. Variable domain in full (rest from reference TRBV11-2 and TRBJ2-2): EAGVAQSPRYKIIEKRQSVAFWCNPISGHATLYWYQQILGQGPKLLIQFQNNGVVDDSQLPKDRFSAERLKGVDSTLKIQPAKLEDSAVYLCASQGLAGVSWELFFGEGSRLTVL.

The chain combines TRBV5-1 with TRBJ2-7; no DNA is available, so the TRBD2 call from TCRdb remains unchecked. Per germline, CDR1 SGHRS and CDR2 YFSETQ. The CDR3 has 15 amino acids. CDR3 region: CASSLEGGGTYEQYF.

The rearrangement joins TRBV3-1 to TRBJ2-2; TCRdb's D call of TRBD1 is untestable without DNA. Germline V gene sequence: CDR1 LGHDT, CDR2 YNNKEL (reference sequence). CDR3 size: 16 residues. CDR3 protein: CASSPRDRGKSGELFF.

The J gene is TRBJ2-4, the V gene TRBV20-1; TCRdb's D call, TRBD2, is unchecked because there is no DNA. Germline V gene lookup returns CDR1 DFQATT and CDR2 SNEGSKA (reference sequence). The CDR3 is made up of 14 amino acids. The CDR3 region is CSAILGGGPNIQYF.

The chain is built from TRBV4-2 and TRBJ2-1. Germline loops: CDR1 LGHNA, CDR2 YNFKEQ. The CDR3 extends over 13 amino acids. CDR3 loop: CASSQANGNEQFF.

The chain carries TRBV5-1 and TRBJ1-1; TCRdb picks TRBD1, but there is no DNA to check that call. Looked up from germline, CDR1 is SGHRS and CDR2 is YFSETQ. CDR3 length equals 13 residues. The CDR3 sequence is CASSFSRGTEAFF.